This entry lists 24 T cell receptor beta chains sequenced from one sample in a study of CD8+CD57+ T cells in acquired aplastic anemia. Before being chosen for sequencing, patients had shown CD8+CD57+ cell expansion by flow cytometry. Genomic DNA was employed as the template in profiling TCR beta VDJ and CDR3. TCRdb re-called the reads with MiXCR, one entry per CDR3 protein. The sample lists about 150,000 distinct CDR3 sequences, 52% occurring once. Sequenced: sorted CD4+, CD8+, or CD8+CD57+ T cells (not recorded which) from PBMCs. These receptors were taken from a human donor with aplastic anemia.

The CDR3 region is CASIGQGGSKNIQYF. The CDR3 DNA reads as TGTGCCAGTATTGGACAGGGGGGTTCCAAAAACATTCAGTACTTC. The gene calls are TRBV19 and TRBJ2-4; 10 nucleotides line up with TRBD1. J lost 2 bases, V lost 7 bases, and 5 bases had no gene match. The germline V gene encodes CDR1 LNHDA and CDR2 SQIVND (reference sequence). This CDR3 spans 15 amino acids.

The J gene is TRBJ2-7, the V gene TRBV6-1, with 7 bases fitting TRBD1. Trimming cost V 10 bases and J 2 bases; bases outside gene matches: 8. The germline V gene has CDR1 MNHNS and CDR2 SASEGT. The CDR3 spans 13 residues. CDR3 bases: TGTGCCACCGCTGGGACAGTGGCCTACGAGCAGTACTTC. Amino acid sequence: CATAGTVAYEQYF.

This clonotype was picked up one time. V and J are TRBV7-3 and TRBJ2-7; D unresolved. With 3 bases removed from V and 2 bases from J, the gap between germline ends came to 14 bases. This CDR3 has 15 residues. Germline CDR1 reads SGHTA; CDR2 reads FQGTGA. CDR3 coding DNA: TGTGCCAGCAGCTTGGTGGGCGCAGGACCCTACGAGCAGTACTTC. Translating gives CASSLVGAGPYEQYF.

The rearrangement joins TRBV20-1 to TRBJ2-5; D remains unclear. CDR3 length: 11 amino acids. Germline values: CDR1 DFQATT, CDR2 SNEGSKA (reference sequence). Trimming stripped 3 bases from V and 2 bases from J, with 4 bases between. CDR3 protein: CSASGQETQYF. As DNA, the CDR3 is TGCAGTGCTAGTGGTCAAGAGACCCAGTACTTC.

This clonotype was seen at least ten times. This chain's CDR3 is CASSLDRRGTEAFF. The CDR3 DNA follows: TGTGCCAGCAGCTTAGACAGGCGGGGTACTGAAGCTTTCTTT. V gene TRBV11-2 combines with J gene TRBJ1-1, with D hard to call. Germline assignment: CDR1 SGHAT and CDR2 FQNNGV. The CDR3 totals 14 residues. The ends were cut back, 0 bases at V and 5 bases at J, with 10 bases in the middle.

The chain couples TRBV10-2 to TRBJ1-5; D unresolved. The V gene's germline CDR1 is WSHSY and CDR2 SAAADI. The CDR3 contains 14 residues. The V end lost 5 bases, the J end lost 6 bases, and 14 bases lay between the germline ends. This chain's CDR3 is CASSNQVAIQPQHF. CDR3 DNA sequence: TGCGCCAGCAGTAATCAGGTGGCAATTCAGCCCCAGCATTTT.

This chain uses TRBV20-1 with TRBJ2-3; possible D gene TRBD2, 6 bases. Germline lookup yields CDR1 DFQATT and CDR2 SNEGSKA (reference sequence). The V end lost 3 bases, the J end lost 4 bases, and 11 bases lay between the germline ends. The CDR3 covers 13 residues. The CDR3 here is CSASGGRADTQYF. DNA for the CDR3: TGCAGTGCTAGCGGGGGAAGGGCAGATACGCAGTATTTT.

In this sample, this clonotype turned up many times. This chain connects TRBV27 to TRBJ2-7, with a tentative D call TRBD1 (5 bases). The CDR3 totals 12 residues. Trimming stripped 11 bases from V and 3 bases from J, with 14 bases between. From germline, CDR1 is MNHEY and CDR2 SMNVEV (reference sequence). CDR3 protein: CACGAKDYEQYF. CDR3 nucleotides: TGTGCCTGTGGGGCCAAGGACTACGAGCAGTACTTC.

Worth noting for this clonotype: A single base separates this from a much larger clone, so it may be a read error. The rearrangement uses TRBV7-9 and TRBJ1-1, with 8 bases matching TRBD1. Trimming cost V 5 bases and J 3 bases; bases outside gene matches: 8. Germline CDR1 SEHNR, CDR2 FQNEAQ (reference sequence). The CDR3 is 15 residues long. This CDR3 is CASSPSGQDDTEAFF. The CDR3 DNA reads as TGTGCCAGCAGCCCCTCGGGACAGGATGACACTGAAGCTTTCTTT. Full variable domain (remainder filled in from reference TRBV7-9 and TRBJ1-1): DTGVSQNPRHKITKRGQNVTFRCDPISEHNRLYWYRQTLGQGPEFLTYFQNEAQLEKSRLLSDRFSAERPKGSFSTLEIQRTEQGDSAMYLCASSPSGQDDTEAFFGQGTRLTVV.

As for this clonotype: The junction shows a germline mismatch at one end, possibly a read error. This chain connects TRBV7-9 to TRBJ2-3; D is unresolved. The CDR3 contains 12 residues. Per germline, CDR1 SEHNR and CDR2 FQNEAQ (reference sequence). The CDR3 here is CASSLAEPTRYF. CDR3 nucleotides: TGTGCCAGCAGCTTAGCAGAACCTACGCGGTATTTT.

The chain recombines TRBV7-6 with TRBJ1-5; D is unclear. Per germline, CDR1 SGHVS and CDR2 FNYEAQ. This CDR3 is built from 15 residues. Trimming removed 1 base from V and 1 base from J, with 8 bases in between. The CDR3 DNA reads as TGTGCCAGCAGCTTAGGGATGAGGAGCAATCAGCCCCAGCATTTT. This gives the protein CASSLGMRSNQPQHF.

J is TRBJ2-5 and V is TRBV19, with 8 bases that match TRBD2. Germline CDR1 is LNHDA and CDR2 is SQIVND (reference sequence). The CDR3 spans 13 residues. With V trimmed by 9 bases and J by 5 bases, 8 bases remained unmatched. In DNA, the CDR3 is TGTGCCAGCAGCCGGACTAGCAGGGAGACCCAGTACTTC. It codes for CASSRTSRETQYF. Supplemented by reference TRBV19 and TRBJ2-5, the full variable domain reads DGGITQSPKYLFRKEGQNVTLSCEQNLNHDAMYWYRQDPGQGLRLIYYSQIVNDFQKGDIAEGYSVSREKKESFPLTVTSAQKNPTAFYLCASSRTSRETQYFGPGTRLLVL.

Details on this clonotype: An end of the junction does not agree with germline; a read error may underlie this. The chain joins TRBV19 to TRBJ2-3; D is unresolved. This CDR3 has 15 residues. Germline-derived CDR1 and CDR2 are LNHDA and SQIVND (reference sequence). CDR3 in DNA: TGTGCAAGTAGTCGAACGACATCTAGCACAGATACGCAGTATTTT. Protein sequence: CASSRTTSSTDTQYF.

This chain connects TRBV6-2 or TRBV6-3 to TRBJ2-3, with unresolved D. CDR3 size: 16 residues. V gave up 0 bases and J gave up 4 bases, with 14 bases separating them. Germline values: CDR1 MNHEY, CDR2 SVGEGT. Written as DNA, the CDR3 is TGTGCCAGCAGTTACTCCGCTGGGGATCGGGCAGATACGCAGTATTTT. It codes for CASSYSAGDRADTQYF.

This clonotype occurred a few times. The rearrangement joins TRBV15 to TRBJ2-7; weak D call: TRBD2 (5 bases). CDR3 size: 14 residues. In germline, CDR1 is LNHNV, CDR2 YYDKDF (reference sequence). Trimming left V 0 bases short and J 6 bases short, with 12 bases between. The CDR3 reads CATSRDRAALEQYF. In DNA form, the CDR3 reads TGTGCCACCAGCAGAGATCGAGCGGCTCTCGAGCAGTACTTC.

This clonotype occurred a few times. The genes are TRBV29-1 and TRBJ2-5; 8 positions agree with TRBD1. V lost 6 bases, J lost 0 bases, and 3 bases stayed unmatched. CDR3 length equals 13 residues. Germline V lookup: CDR1 SQVTM, CDR2 ANQGSEA. CDR3 sequence reads: CSVTDRDQETQYF. The CDR3 DNA reads as TGCAGCGTAACGGACAGGGACCAAGAGACCCAGTACTTC.

Of note for this clonotype: A much larger clone differs from this one at a single base, so this may be a read error. J is TRBJ1-1 and V is TRBV6-5, with 7 bases that match TRBD1. Looked up from germline, CDR1 is MNHEY and CDR2 is SVGAGI. The CDR3 spans 15 residues. The CDR3 here is CASSYRGRGGTDAFF. Here the CDR3 DNA reads TGTGCCAGCAGTTACCGAGGGAGAGGGGGCACTGATGCTTTCTTT.

Details on this clonotype: One junction end does not reproduce the germline sequence, and a read error may be involved. CDR3 coding DNA: TGTGCCACCAAAACAGCACCTGGAAACACCGTATATTTT. The encoded protein is CATKTAPGNTVYF. The chain combines TRBV10-3 with TRBJ1-3; D unclear. Germline CDR1 is ENHRY and CDR2 is SYGVKD. The CDR3 loop spans 13 amino acids.

This chain joins TRBV11-2 and TRBJ1-4; TRBD1 matches at 8 bases. The CDR3 has 15 amino acids. The germline CDR1 and CDR2 sequences are SGHAT and FQNNGV. J gave up 8 bases and V 1 base, and 6 bases lay outside the gene matches. CDR3 loop: CASSLGTGWKEKLFF. CDR3 nucleotide sequence: TGTGCCAGCAGCTTAGGGACAGGGTGGAAGGAAAAACTGTTTTTT.

In the case of this clonotype: This sequence may be a read error, since a much larger clone differs from it by one base. The V call is TRBV12-3 or TRBV12-4, the J call TRBJ1-1; perhaps TRBD1 as D (5 bases). The CDR3 spans 12 residues. CDR3 amino acids: CANSFWGGEAFF. The CDR3 coding sequence is TGTGCCAACAGTTTTTGGGGGGGTGAAGCTTTCTTT.

This clonotype has at least ten counts. This chain uses TRBV25-1 with TRBJ1-1; D possibly corresponds to TRBD1 (5 bases). This CDR3 spans 14 amino acids. CDR1 is MGHDK, CDR2 SYGVNS, per germline. Trimming cost V 5 bases and J 3 bases, with 13 bases left between them. CDR3 residues: CASSPPPGDTEAFF. CDR3 sequence (DNA): TGTGCCAGCAGTCCCCCCCCGGGGGACACTGAAGCTTTCTTT.

The genes are TRBV15 and TRBJ2-1; a weak D match, TRBD1 (6 bases). Trimming stripped 3 bases from V and 0 bases from J, with 15 bases between. CDR1 is LNHNV and CDR2 is YYDKDF in the germline V gene (reference sequence). The CDR3 loop spans 17 amino acids. The CDR3 spells CATSSGARGSSYNEQFF. In nucleotides, the CDR3 is TGTGCCACCAGCAGTGGGGCGAGGGGGAGCTCCTACAATGAGCAGTTCTTC.

This chain links TRBV2 with TRBJ2-7, with D perhaps matching TRBD1 or TRBD2 (5 bases each). The germline V gene has CDR1 SNHLY and CDR2 FYNNEI. V was pared by 5 bases and J by 1 base, with 15 bases between. The CDR3 has 15 residues. The chain's CDR3 is CASSFPRDRSYEQYF. The CDR3 DNA reads TGTGCCAGCAGTTTCCCCCGGGACCGGTCCTACGAGCAGTACTTC.

Many counts were recorded for this clonotype. The chain uses TRBV5-1 and TRBJ2-7; D possibly uses TRBD1 or TRBD2 (6 bases each). The CDR3 covers 13 residues. V shed 2 bases and J shed 3 bases, with 9 bases lying between them. Germline V gives CDR1 SGHRS, CDR2 YFSETQ. CDR3 residues: CASSFGGGYEQYF. CDR3 in DNA: TGCGCCAGCAGCTTCGGAGGGGGCTACGAGCAGTACTTC.